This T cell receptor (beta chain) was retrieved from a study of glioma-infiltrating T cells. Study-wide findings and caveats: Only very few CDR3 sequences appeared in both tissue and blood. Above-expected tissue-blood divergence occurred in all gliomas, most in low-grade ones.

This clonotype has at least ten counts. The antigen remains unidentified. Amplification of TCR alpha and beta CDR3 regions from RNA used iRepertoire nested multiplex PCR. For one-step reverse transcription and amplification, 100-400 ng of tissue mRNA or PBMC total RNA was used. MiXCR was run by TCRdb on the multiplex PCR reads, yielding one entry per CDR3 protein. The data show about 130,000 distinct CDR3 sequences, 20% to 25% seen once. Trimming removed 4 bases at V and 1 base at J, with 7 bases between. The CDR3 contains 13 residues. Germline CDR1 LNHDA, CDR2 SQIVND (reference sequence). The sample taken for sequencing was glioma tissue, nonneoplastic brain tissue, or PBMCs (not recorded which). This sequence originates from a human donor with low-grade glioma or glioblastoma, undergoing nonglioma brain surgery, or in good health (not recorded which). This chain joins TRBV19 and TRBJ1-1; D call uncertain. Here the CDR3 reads CASSSTENTEAFF. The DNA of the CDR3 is TGTGCCAGTAGTAGTACCGAGAACACTGAAGCTTTCTTT.